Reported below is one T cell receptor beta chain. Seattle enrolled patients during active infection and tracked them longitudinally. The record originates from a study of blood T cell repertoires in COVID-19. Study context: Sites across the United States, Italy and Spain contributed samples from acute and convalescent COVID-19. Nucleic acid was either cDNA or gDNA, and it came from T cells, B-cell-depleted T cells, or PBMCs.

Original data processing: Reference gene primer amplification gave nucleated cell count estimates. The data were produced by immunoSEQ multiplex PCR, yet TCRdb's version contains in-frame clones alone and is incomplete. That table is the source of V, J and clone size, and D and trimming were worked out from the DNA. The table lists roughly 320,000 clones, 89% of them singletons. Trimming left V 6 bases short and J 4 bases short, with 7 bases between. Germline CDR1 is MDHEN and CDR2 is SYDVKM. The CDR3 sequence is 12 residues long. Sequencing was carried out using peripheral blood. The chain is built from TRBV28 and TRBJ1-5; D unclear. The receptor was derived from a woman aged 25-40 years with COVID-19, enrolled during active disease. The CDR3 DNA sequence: TGTGCCAGCAGATTACTGAATCAGCCCCAGCATTTT. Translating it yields CASRLLNQPQHF. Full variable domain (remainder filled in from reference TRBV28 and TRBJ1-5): DVKVTQSSRYLVKRTGEKVFLECVQDMDHENMFWYRQDPGLGLRLIYFSYDVKMKEKGDIPEGYSVSREKKERFSLILESASTNQTSMYLCASRLLNQPQHFGDGTRLSIL.